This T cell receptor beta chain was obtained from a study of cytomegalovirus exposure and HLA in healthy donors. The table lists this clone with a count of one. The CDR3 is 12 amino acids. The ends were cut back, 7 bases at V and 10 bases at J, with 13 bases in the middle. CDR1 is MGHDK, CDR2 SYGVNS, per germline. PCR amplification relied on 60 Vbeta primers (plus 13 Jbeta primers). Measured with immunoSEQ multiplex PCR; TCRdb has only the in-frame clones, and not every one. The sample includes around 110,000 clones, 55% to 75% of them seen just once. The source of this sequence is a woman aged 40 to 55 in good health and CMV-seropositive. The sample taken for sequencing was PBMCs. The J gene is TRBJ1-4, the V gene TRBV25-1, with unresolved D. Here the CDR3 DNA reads TGTGCCAGCAACATCGCCGGAGGAAAACTGTTTTTT. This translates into CASNIAGGKLFF. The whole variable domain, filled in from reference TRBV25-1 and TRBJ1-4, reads EADIYQTPRYLVIGTGKKITLECSQTMGHDKMYWYQQDPGMELHLIHYSYGVNSTEKGDLSSESTVSRIRTEHFPLTLESARPSHTSQYLCASNIAGGKLFFGSGTQLSVL.